This T cell receptor (beta chain) was captured in a study of shared clonotypes between healthy human individuals. Broader study findings: Clonotype sharing among donors, it was expected, would be affected by sequencing depth. A handful of donors showed sharing of approximately 4.7% of naive CD4 clonotypes.

Donation came from healthy HIV-negative adults that had no recent acute infections or vaccinations. Trimming left V 5 bases short and J 7 bases short, with 26 bases between. The germline V gene encodes CDR1 SEHNR and CDR2 FQNEAQ (reference sequence). The CDR3 length is 17 residues. With regard to this clone: Its antigen is currently unknown.

This table comes from immunoSEQ multiplex PCR, and its TCRdb copy is limited to in-frame clones, with some not included. The sample lists about 2.4 million clones, more than 80% occurring once. This chain connects TRBV7-9 to TRBJ2-5, with D hard to call. This TCR came from a man between 18 and 35 years old in good health. Sequences were obtained from naive CD4+ T cells sorted from blood. Subset denoted: CD45RA+ positively selected. CDR3 protein: CASSPAVSKNPLGTQYF. In nucleotides, the CDR3 is TGTGCCAGCAGCCCTGCAGTGTCTAAGAACCCTTTGGGGACCCAGTACTTC. The full variable domain, with the rest looked up from reference TRBV7-9 and TRBJ2-5, is DTGVSQNPRHKITKRGQNVTFRCDPISEHNRLYWYRQTLGQGPEFLTYFQNEAQLEKSRLLSDRFSAERPKGSFSTLEIQRTEQGDSAMYLCASSPAVSKNPLGTQYFGPGTRLLVL.